Shown below are 11 T cell receptor beta chains from a single sample sequenced in a study of regulatory T cells in long-lasting Graves disease (dated by TCRdb to the early 2020s). Libraries were prepared through multiplex PCR. The instrument given in TCRdb is Illumina HiSeq 4000. To build TCR beta libraries, CDR3 regions were amplified by Arm-PCR using iRepertoire HTBI primers. The public reads were reprocessed in TCRdb via fastp at Q25 and MiXCR, keeping in-frame beta chains. Records with the same CDR3 protein are collapsed into one entry carrying the most frequent genes and DNA. Recorded for this sample are about 620,000 distinct CDR3 sequences; around 17% of them occurred a single time. The ten biggest clones cover about 17% of the sample. In the paper's terms, the time point label means: newly diagnosed GD, antithyroid drugs for less than 3 months. RNA was extracted from PBMCs in TRIzol for both TCR sequencing and RNA sequencing.

These data are also associated with another study on T cells in Graves' hyperthyroidism and ophthalmopathy.

Sequenced material: peripheral blood mononuclear cells (PBMCs), taken at new diagnosis, from a patient treated with antithyroid drugs. The receptors here all came from a woman in her 30s with Graves disease. Donor details come from another sample of the same person, matched by shared clones.

Regarding this clonotype: Since a much larger clone is just one base distant, this may be a read error. The chain combines TRBV7-9 with TRBJ1-2; D is unresolved. CDR3 length: 13 amino acids. Germline CDR1 SEHNR, CDR2 FQNEAQ (reference sequence). Trimming removed 2 bases at V and 8 bases at J, with 12 bases between. As DNA, the CDR3 is TGTGCCAGCAGCTTATCTAATGGGGTGGGCTACACCTTC. It encodes CASSLSNGVGYTF.

This clonotype was seen repeatedly, ten times or more. The gene calls are TRBV2 and TRBJ2-7, with a tentative D call TRBD1 (5 bases). This CDR3 comprises 14 residues. The germline V gene encodes CDR1 SNHLY and CDR2 FYNNEI. The germline V and J ends were trimmed by 4 bases and 0 bases, with 10 bases remaining between them. The chain's CDR3 is CASSVLQVSYEQYF. In DNA, the CDR3 is TGTGCCAGCAGTGTTTTACAGGTCTCCTACGAGCAGTACTTC.

This clonotype has ten or more counts. The CDR3 is CASREAGLAGRAYEQYF. CDR3 in DNA: TGTGCCAGCAGGGAGGCCGGGCTAGCGGGTCGGGCCTACGAGCAGTACTTC. This sequence joins TRBV2 and TRBJ2-7; 8 bases match TRBD2. This CDR3 has 17 residues. The germline gives CDR1 SNHLY, CDR2 FYNNEI. Trimming took 6 bases from V and 2 from J; bases not matched to a gene: 15. Using reference TRBV2 and TRBJ2-7 for the parts outside the CDR3, the full variable domain is EPEVTQTPSHQVTQMGQEVILRCVPISNHLYFYWYRQILGQKVEFLVSFYNNEISEKSEIFDDQFSVERPDGSNFTLKIRSTKLEDSAMYFCASREAGLAGRAYEQYFGPGTRLTVT.

This clonotype was picked up many times. The gene calls are TRBV28 and TRBJ2-7, with 9 bases that match TRBD1. The ends lost 4 bases at V and 0 bases at J; junction bases unmatched: 7. Germline V CDR1 and CDR2: MDHEN, SYDVKM. CDR3 size: 16 residues. Written as DNA, the CDR3 is TGTGCCAGCAGTTCCCTGGTGGGACAGGGCTCCTACGAGCAGTACTTC. It yields the protein CASSSLVGQGSYEQYF.

Many counts were recorded for this clonotype. The CDR3 reads CASSEVTDYGYTF. CDR3 nucleotides: TGTGCCAGCAGTGAGGTAACAGACTATGGCTACACCTTC. The chain joins TRBV6-1 to TRBJ1-2; D not certain. CDR1 and CDR2 (germline): MNHNS, SASEGT. This CDR3 is built from 13 residues. Trimming left V 3 bases short and J 3 bases short, with 8 bases between.

This clonotype was counted ten times or more. The J gene is TRBJ1-5, the V gene TRBV2; D is uncertain. Trimming took off 6 bases at V and 7 bases at J, with 16 bases between the two ends. This CDR3 has 14 amino acids. Germline V gene lookup returns CDR1 SNHLY and CDR2 FYNNEI. The CDR3 spells CASRTDPIKQPQHF. CDR3 bases: TGTGCCAGCAGAACAGACCCTATTAAGCAGCCCCAGCATTTT.

Concerning this clonotype: One base away lies a much larger clone, so this may be a sequencing read error. The chain employs TRBV6-2 or TRBV6-3 and TRBJ1-6, with TRBD1 as a possible D gene (6 bases). The V and J ends lost 5 bases and 9 bases respectively, with 14 bases between them. Looked up from germline, CDR1 is MNHEY and CDR2 is SVGEGT. The CDR3 consists of 14 residues. Here the CDR3 DNA reads TGTGCCAGCAGTAAGGACAGCGGAGGTTCACCCCTCCACTTT. Translated: CASSKDSGGSPLHF.

This clonotype was observed a few times. The genes are TRBV5-5 and TRBJ2-7, with TRBD1 matching 7 bases. The trim removed 3 bases at V and 1 base at J, leaving 10 bases unmatched. Germline V gene lookup returns CDR1 SGHKS and CDR2 YYEKEE (reference sequence). This CDR3 region has 16 residues. The CDR3 DNA is TGTGCCAGCAGCTCGGGTTACAGGGGACAGTCCTACGAGCAGTACTTC. Encoded protein: CASSSGYRGQSYEQYF.

This clonotype has a count of ten or more. This chain uses TRBV19 with TRBJ2-2; 7 nucleotides align to TRBD1. Germline V lookup: CDR1 LNHDA, CDR2 SQIVND (reference sequence). The length of the CDR3 is 14 residues. Trimming at V came to 8 bases and at J to 5 bases, leaving 8 bases not matched to a gene. Here the CDR3 reads CASRTGTRTGELFF. The CDR3 DNA reads TGTGCCAGTCGGACAGGTACCCGTACCGGGGAGCTGTTTTTT.

This clonotype was counted many times. This chain joins TRBV2 and TRBJ1-1; D unresolved. With 6 bases removed from V and 1 base from J, the gap between germline ends came to 9 bases. The germline CDR1 and CDR2 sequences are SNHLY and FYNNEI. The length of the CDR3 is 13 residues. The CDR3 bases are TGTGCCAGCAGGCTTAGAACGAACACTGAAGCTTTCTTT. The encoded protein is CASRLRTNTEAFF.

This clonotype occurred many times. The chain employs TRBV12-3 or TRBV12-4 and TRBJ2-7; D remains ambiguous. CDR3 size: 13 residues. V gave up 2 bases and J gave up 3 bases, with 8 bases separating them. CDR3 residues: CASSLIPGYEQYF. The CDR3 coding sequence is TGTGCCAGCAGTTTAATTCCCGGCTACGAGCAGTACTTC.